This is a list of T cell receptor beta chains from one sample in a study of shared clonotypes between healthy human individuals. Method: immunoSEQ multiplex PCR; TCRdb's copy keeps in-frame clones and lacks some. This table has about 600,000 clones, roughly four fifths appearing once. Sequenced input: PBMCs. These receptors were taken from a woman aged 35 to 49 in good health. Some clones in this sample may be carry-over from other donors' samples. CDR3s include the opening cysteine and the closing phenylalanine or tryptophan. Each record gives: V gene, clone size, D gene, J gene, CDR3 protein, CDR3 DNA. A D gene is named only where the DNA matches it firmly. Expanded clones are given a class, and other clones once, few, many or no size at all.

TRBV7-6	few	TRBD2	TRBJ2-7	CASSLGGSGSYEQYF	TGTGCCAGCAGCTTAGGCGGGAGTGGCTCCTACGAGCAGTACTTC
TRBV2	-	-	TRBJ2-5	CAGKKGQAQETQYF	TGTGCCGGAAAGAAGGGGCAAGCACAGGAGACCCAGTACTTC
TRBV9	once	-	TRBJ2-5	CASTPDRIGGLGLETQYF	TGTGCCAGCACACCAGATCGGATCGGTGGGCTCGGTTTGGAGACCCAGTACTTC
TRBV9	-	TRBD2	TRBJ2-1	CASSERLAASSYNEQFF	TGTGCCAGCAGCGAACGACTAGCGGCGAGCTCCTACAATGAGCAGTTCTTC
TRBV28	-	TRBD1	TRBJ1-1	CASSSGQGNTEAFF	TGTGCCAGCAGCTCGGGACAGGGGAACACTGAAGCTTTCTTT
TRBV18	-	-	TRBJ2-7	CASSALKGKSSYEQYF	TGTGCCAGCTCGGCACTTAAAGGGAAAAGCTCCTACGAGCAGTACTTC
TRBV5-1	-	-	TRBJ2-7	CASSLGAEGEQYF	TGCGCCAGCAGCTTGGGAGCGGAGGGCGAGCAGTACTTC
TRBV7-9	-	-	TRBJ1-4	CASSLAVIQQATNEKLFF	TGTGCCAGCAGCTTAGCGGTAATTCAACAGGCAACTAATGAAAAACTGTTTTTT
TRBV19	-	TRBD2	TRBJ2-2	CASRVSGSTGELFF	TGTGCCAGTAGGGTGAGCGGGAGCACCGGGGAGCTGTTTTTT
TRBV5-1	-	-	TRBJ2-7	CASSFMDTASYEQYF	TGCGCCAGCAGCTTCATGGACACCGCATCCTACGAGCAGTACTTC
TRBV4-2	-	TRBD1	TRBJ1-4	CASSRDRGANEKLFF	TGTGCCAGCAGCCGAGACAGGGGCGCAAATGAAAAACTGTTTTTT
TRBV5-1	-	-	TRBJ2-7	CASSLQGFGHAQYF	TGCGCCAGCAGCTTACAGGGCTTTGGCCATGCGCAGTACTTC
TRBV27	once	TRBD2	TRBJ2-2	CASSLWGRLAGDGTGELFF	TGTGCCAGCAGTTTATGGGGCCGACTAGCGGGAGACGGCACCGGGGAGCTGTTTTTT
TRBV20-1	-	-	TRBJ1-1	CSASSGYEAFF	TGCAGTGCTTCCTCAGGGTATGAAGCTTTCTTT
TRBV9	-	-	TRBJ2-5	CASSVGSLRETQYF	TGTGCCAGCAGCGTAGGGTCGCTTCGAGAGACCCAGTACTTC
TRBV23-1	-	TRBD1	TRBJ2-4	CASSRDPTGGVSPAKNIQYF	TGCGCCAGCAGTAGGGACCCAACAGGGGGCGTTTCACCAGCCAAAAACATTCAGTACTTC
TRBV7-2	-	-	TRBJ1-4	CASSPDHHWTEKLFF	TGTGCCAGCAGCCCGGATCATCATTGGACTGAAAAACTGTTTTTT